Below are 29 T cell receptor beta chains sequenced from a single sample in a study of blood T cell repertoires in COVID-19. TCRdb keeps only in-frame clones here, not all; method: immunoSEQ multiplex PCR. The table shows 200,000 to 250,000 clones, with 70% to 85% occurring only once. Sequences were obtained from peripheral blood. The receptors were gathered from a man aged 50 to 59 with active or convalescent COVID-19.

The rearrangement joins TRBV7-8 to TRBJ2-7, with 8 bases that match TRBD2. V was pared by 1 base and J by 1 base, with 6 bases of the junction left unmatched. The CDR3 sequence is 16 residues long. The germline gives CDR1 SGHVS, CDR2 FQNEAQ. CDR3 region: CASSLVPGGKSYEQYV. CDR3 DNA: TGTGCCAGCAGCTTAGTCCCGGGGGGGAAATCCTACGAGCAGTACGTC.

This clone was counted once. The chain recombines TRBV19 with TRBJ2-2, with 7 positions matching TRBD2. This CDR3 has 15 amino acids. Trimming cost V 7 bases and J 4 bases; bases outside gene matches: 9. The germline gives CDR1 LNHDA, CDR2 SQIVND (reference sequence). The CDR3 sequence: CASTKERGLTGELFF. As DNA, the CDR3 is TGTGCCAGTACAAAAGAGCGGGGACTCACCGGGGAGCTGTTTTTT.

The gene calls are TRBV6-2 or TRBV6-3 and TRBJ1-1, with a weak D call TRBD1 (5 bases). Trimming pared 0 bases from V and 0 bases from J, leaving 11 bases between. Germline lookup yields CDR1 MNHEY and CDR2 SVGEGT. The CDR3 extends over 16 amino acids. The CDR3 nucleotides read TGTGCCAGCAGTTACTCGCAGGGTTGGATGAACACTGAAGCTTTCTTT. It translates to CASSYSQGWMNTEAFF.

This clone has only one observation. The CDR3 loop is CASSLGVGSMNTEAFF. The CDR3 nucleotides read TGCGCCAGCAGCTTGGGAGTAGGGAGCATGAACACTGAAGCTTTCTTT. This sequence joins TRBV5-1 and TRBJ1-1; D call uncertain. There are 16 residues in the CDR3. Trimming took 0 bases from V and 0 from J, leaving 12 bases between them. Germline assignment: CDR1 SGHRS and CDR2 YFSETQ.

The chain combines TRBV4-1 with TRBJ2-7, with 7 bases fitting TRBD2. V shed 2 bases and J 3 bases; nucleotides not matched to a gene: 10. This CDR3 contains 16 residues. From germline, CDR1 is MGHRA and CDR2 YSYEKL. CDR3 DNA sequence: TGCGCCAGCAGCCAATCTACTAGCGTTTCTCTCTACGAGCAGTACTTC. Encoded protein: CASSQSTSVSLYEQYF.

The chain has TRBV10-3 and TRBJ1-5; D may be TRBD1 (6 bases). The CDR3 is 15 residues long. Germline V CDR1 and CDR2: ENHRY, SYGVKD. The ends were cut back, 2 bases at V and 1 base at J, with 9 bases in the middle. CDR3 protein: CAISERDRSNQPQHF. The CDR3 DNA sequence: TGTGCCATCAGTGAGCGAGACAGGAGCAATCAGCCCCAGCATTTT.

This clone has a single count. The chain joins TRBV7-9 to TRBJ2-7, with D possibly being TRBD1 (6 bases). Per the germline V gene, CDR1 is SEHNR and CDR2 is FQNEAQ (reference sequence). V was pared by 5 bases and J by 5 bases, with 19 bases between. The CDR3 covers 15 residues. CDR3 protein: CASSRSGRDIHEQYF. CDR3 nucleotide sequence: TGTGCCAGCAGCCGCAGCGGCAGGGACATACACGAGCAGTACTTC.

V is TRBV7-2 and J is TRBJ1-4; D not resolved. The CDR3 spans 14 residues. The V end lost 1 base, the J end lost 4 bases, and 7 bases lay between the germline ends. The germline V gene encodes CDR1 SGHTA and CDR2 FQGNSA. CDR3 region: CASSLERFNEKLFF. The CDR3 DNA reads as TGTGCCAGCAGCTTAGAACGGTTTAATGAAAAACTGTTTTTT.

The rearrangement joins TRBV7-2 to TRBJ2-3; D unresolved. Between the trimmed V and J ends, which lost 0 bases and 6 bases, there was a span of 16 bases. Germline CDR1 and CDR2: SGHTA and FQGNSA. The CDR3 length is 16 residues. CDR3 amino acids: CASSLAVGWKEDTQYF. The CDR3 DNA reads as TGTGCCAGCAGCTTAGCGGTAGGATGGAAGGAGGATACGCAGTATTTT.

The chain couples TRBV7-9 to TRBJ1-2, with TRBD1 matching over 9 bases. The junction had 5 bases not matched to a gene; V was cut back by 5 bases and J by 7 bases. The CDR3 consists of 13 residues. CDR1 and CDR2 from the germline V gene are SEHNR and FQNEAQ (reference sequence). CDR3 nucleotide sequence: TGTGCCAGCAGCGAAGGGACAGGGAGTGGCTACACCTTC. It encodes CASSEGTGSGYTF.

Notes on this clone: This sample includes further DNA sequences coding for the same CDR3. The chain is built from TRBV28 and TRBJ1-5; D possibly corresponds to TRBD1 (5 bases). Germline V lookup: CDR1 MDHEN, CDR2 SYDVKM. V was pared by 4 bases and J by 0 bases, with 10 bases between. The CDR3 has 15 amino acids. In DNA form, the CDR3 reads TGTGCCAGCAGTTCTACAGGAGATAGCAATCAGCCCCAGCATTTT. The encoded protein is CASSSTGDSNQPQHF.

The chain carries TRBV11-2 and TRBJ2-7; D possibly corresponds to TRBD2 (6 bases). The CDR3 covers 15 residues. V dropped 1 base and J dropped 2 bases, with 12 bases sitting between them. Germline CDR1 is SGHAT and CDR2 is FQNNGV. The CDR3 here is CASSLVVGGPYEQYF. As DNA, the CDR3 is TGTGCCAGCAGCTTAGTCGTGGGAGGACCCTACGAGCAGTACTTC.

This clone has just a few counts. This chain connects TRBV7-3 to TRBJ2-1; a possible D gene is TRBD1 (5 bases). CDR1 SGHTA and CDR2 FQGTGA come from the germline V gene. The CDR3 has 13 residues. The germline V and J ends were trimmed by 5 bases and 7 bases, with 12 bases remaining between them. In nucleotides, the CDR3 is TGTGCCAGCAGCCTCGAAAGGGGTAATGAGCAGTTCTTC. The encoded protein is CASSLERGNEQFF.

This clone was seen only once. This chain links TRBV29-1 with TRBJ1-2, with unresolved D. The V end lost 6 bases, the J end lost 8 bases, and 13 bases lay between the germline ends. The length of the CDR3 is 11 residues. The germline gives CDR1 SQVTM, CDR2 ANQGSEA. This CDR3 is CSVRWEGGYTF. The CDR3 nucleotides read TGCAGCGTAAGATGGGAGGGAGGCTACACCTTC. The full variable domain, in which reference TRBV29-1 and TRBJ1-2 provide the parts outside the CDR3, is SAVISQKPSRDICQRGTSLTIQCQVDSQVTMMFWYRQQPGQSLTLIATANQGSEATYESGFVIDKFPISRPNLTFSTLTVSNMSPEDSSIYLCSVRWEGGYTFGSGTRLTVV.

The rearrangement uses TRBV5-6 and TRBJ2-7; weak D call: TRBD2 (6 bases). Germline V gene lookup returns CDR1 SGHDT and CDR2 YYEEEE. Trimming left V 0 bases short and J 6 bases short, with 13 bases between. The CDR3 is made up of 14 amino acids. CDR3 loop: CASSLGSAGREQYV. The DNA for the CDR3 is TGTGCCAGCAGCTTGGGGTCAGCGGGCCGCGAGCAGTACGTC.

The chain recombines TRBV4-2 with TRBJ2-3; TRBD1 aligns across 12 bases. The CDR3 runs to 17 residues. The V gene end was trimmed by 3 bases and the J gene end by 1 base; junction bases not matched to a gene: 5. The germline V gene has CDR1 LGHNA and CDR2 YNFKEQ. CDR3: CASSHGDRGLGTDTQYF. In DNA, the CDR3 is TGTGCCAGCAGCCATGGGGACAGGGGGCTGGGCACAGATACGCAGTATTTT.

CDR3 region: CASTNSVQETQYF. DNA of the CDR3: TGTGCCAGCACCAATAGCGTCCAAGAGACCCAGTACTTC. V is TRBV12-3 or TRBV12-4 and J is TRBJ2-5, with D perhaps matching TRBD2 (5 bases). The CDR3 is made up of 13 amino acids. V dropped 7 bases and J dropped 1 base, with 10 bases sitting between them.

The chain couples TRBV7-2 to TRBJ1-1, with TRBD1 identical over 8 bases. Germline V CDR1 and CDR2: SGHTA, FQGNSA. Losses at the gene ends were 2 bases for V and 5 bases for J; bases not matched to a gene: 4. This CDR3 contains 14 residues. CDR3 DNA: TGTGCCAGCAGCTTACAGGGGGCGAGAACTGAAGCTTTCTTT. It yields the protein CASSLQGARTEAFF.

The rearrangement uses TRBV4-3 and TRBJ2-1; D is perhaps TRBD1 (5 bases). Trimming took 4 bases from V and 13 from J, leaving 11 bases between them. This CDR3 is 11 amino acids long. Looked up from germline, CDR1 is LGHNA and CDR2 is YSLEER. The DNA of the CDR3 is TGCGCCAGCAGCCGGGGCACATTCCAGTTCTTC. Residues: CASSRGTFQFF.

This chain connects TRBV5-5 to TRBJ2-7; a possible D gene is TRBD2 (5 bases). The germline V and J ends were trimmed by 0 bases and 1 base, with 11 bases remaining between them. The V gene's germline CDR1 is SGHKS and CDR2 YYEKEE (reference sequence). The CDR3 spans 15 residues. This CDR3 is CASSLAEGLSYEQYV. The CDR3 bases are TGTGCCAGCAGCTTGGCCGAGGGATTATCCTACGAGCAGTACGTC.

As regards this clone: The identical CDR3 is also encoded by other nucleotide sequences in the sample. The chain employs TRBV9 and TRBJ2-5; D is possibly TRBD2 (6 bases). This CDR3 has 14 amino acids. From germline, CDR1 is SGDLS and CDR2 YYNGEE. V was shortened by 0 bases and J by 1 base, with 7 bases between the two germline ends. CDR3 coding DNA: TGTGCCAGCAGCGTAGTGGGGGGCCAAGAGACCCAGTACTTC. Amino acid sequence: CASSVVGGQETQYF.

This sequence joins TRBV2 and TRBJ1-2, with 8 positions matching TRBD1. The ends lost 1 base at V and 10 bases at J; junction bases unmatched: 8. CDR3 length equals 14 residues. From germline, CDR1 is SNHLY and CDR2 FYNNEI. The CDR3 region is CASSEDRGGWNYTF. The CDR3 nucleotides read TGTGCCAGCAGTGAAGACAGGGGGGGTTGGAACTACACCTTC.

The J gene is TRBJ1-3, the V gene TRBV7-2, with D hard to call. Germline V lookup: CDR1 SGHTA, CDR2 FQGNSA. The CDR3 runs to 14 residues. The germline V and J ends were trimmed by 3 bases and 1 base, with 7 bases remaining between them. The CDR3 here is CASSLSGSGNTIYF. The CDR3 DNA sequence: TGTGCCAGCAGCTTGTCAGGTTCTGGAAACACCATATATTTT.

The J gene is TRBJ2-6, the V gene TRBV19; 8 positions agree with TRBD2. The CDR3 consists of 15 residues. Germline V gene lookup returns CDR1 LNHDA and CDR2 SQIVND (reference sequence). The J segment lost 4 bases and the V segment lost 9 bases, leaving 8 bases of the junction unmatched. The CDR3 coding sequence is TGTGCCAGCAAAGCCGGGGGGGCAGGGGCCAACGTCCTGACTTTC. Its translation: CASKAGGAGANVLTF.

The CDR3 here is CASSFSPGTQYF. The CDR3, as DNA: TGTGCCAGCAGCTTTTCCCCGGGGACGCAGTATTTT. The chain uses TRBV7-9 and TRBJ2-3; possible D gene TRBD2, 5 bases. The V end was cut by 3 bases, the J end by 9 bases, with 10 bases between. The CDR3 has 12 residues. Per the germline V gene, CDR1 is SEHNR and CDR2 is FQNEAQ (reference sequence).

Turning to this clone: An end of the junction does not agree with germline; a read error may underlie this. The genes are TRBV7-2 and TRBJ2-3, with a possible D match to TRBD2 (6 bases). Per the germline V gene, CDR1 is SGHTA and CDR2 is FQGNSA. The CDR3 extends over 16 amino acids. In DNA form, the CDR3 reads TGTGCCAGCAGCCTAGCCGGGACTGCAAGCACAGATACGCAGTATTTT. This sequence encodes CASSLAGTASTDTQYF.

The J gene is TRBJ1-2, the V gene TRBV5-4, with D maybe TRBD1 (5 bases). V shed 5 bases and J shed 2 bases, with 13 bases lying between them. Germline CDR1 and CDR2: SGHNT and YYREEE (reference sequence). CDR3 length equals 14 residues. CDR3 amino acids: CASRNLAGNYGYTF. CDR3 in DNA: TGTGCCAGCAGGAATTTAGCAGGGAACTATGGCTACACCTTC.

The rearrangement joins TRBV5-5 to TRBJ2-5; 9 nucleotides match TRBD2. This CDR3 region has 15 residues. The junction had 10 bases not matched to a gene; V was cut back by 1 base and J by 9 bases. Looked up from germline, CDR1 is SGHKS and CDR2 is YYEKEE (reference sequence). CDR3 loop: CASSLLAGPWGAQYF. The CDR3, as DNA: TGTGCCAGCAGCTTGCTAGCGGGGCCCTGGGGGGCCCAGTACTTC.

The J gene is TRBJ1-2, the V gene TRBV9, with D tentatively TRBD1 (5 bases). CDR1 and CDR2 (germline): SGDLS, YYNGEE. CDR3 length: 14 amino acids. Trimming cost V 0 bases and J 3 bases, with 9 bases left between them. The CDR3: CASSVGGGDYGYTF. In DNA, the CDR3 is TGTGCCAGCAGCGTAGGCGGGGGGGACTATGGCTACACCTTC.